Below, 18 T cell receptor beta chains from the same sample are listed, as sequenced in a study of blood T cell repertoires in COVID-19. Libraries were prepared by immunoSEQ multiplex PCR; TCRdb keeps only in-frame clonotypes and omits some of them. The sample includes about 220,000 clones, about 88% seen only once; the top ten take just over 2.5%. The sample was PBMCs or T cells enriched from blood (not recorded which). These TCRs come from a woman aged 25 to 45 who had recovered from COVID-19.

This clone was picked up a small number of times. V gene TRBV18 combines with J gene TRBJ2-1, with TRBD1 as a possible D gene (5 bases). Trimming removed 6 bases from V and 0 bases from J, with 15 bases in between. The germline CDR1 and CDR2 sequences are KGHSH and LQKENI. The CDR3 sequence is 16 residues long. CDR3 DNA sequence: TGTGCCAGCTCCCCGAAGACAGACTCCTCCTACAATGAGCAGTTCTTC. Amino acids: CASSPKTDSSYNEQFF. The full variable domain, with the rest looked up from reference TRBV18 and TRBJ2-1, is NAGVMQNPRHLVRRRGQEARLRCSPMKGHSHVYWYRQLPEEGLKFMVYLQKENIIDESGMPKERFSAEFPKEGPSILRIQQVVRGDSAAYFCASSPKTDSSYNEQFFGPGTRLTVL.

The rearrangement links TRBV3-1 (or the pseudogene TRBV3-2) to TRBJ1-1; no definite D call. The V end lost 5 bases, the J end lost 0 bases, and 13 bases lay between the germline ends. The CDR3 is 15 amino acids. CDR1 is LGHDT and CDR2 is YNNKEL in the germline V gene (reference sequence). The CDR3 is CASSAHKRMNTEAFF. The CDR3, as DNA: TGTGCCAGCAGCGCCCATAAGAGAATGAACACTGAAGCTTTCTTT.

The rearrangement links TRBV19 to TRBJ1-1; tentatively, D is TRBD1 (5 bases). CDR3 length: 12 residues. The germline gives CDR1 LNHDA, CDR2 SQIVND (reference sequence). Between the trimmed V and J ends, which lost 7 bases and 11 bases, there was a span of 17 bases. CDR3 region: CASNDPGVMAFF. CDR3 bases: TGTGCCAGTAATGACCCGGGGGTAATGGCTTTCTTT.

This chain links TRBV15 with TRBJ2-5, with no clear D. Trimming removed 0 bases from V and 1 base from J, with 3 bases in between. The CDR3 extends over 13 amino acids. Germline CDR1 is LNHNV and CDR2 is YYDKDF (reference sequence). CDR3 coding DNA: TGTGCCACCAGCAGAGACTCCCAAGAGACCCAGTACTTC. Its translation: CATSRDSQETQYF.

The chain couples TRBV27 to TRBJ1-5; D may be TRBD1 (6 bases). The CDR3 consists of 13 residues. CDR1 and CDR2 (germline): MNHEY, SMNVEV (reference sequence). V lost 3 bases and J lost 5, with 8 bases in between. The DNA for the CDR3 is TGTGCCAGCAGTTTCGACAGGTATCAGCCCCAGCATTTT. Its protein is CASSFDRYQPQHF.

The CDR3 bases are TGTGCCAGCAGTTACATCCAGACAGATACGCAGTATTTT. Its protein product is CASSYIQTDTQYF. This rearrangement joins TRBV6-2 or TRBV6-3 to TRBJ2-3; D unclear. The V end was cut by 2 bases, the J end by 3 bases, with 6 bases between. From germline, CDR1 is MNHEY and CDR2 SVGEGT. The CDR3 sequence is 13 residues long.

Only a few counts were recorded for this clone. V usage is TRBV5-4 and J usage is TRBJ1-2, with 7 bases matching TRBD1. With 0 bases clipped from V and 8 bases from J, the junction kept 4 bases outside the gene matches. The CDR3 is 13 residues long. The germline CDR1 and CDR2 sequences are SGHNT and YYREEE (reference sequence). CDR3 sequence reads: CASSLDRGRGYTF. The CDR3 nucleotides are TGTGCCAGCAGCTTGGACAGGGGAAGGGGCTACACCTTC. The full variable domain, its missing parts supplied by reference TRBV5-4 and TRBJ1-2, is ETGVTQSPTHLIKTRGQQVTLRCSSQSGHNTVSWYQQALGQGPQFIFQYYREEENGRGNFPPRFSGLQFPNYSSELNVNALELDDSALYLCASSLDRGRGYTFGSGTRLTVV.

The chain uses TRBV15 and TRBJ1-3; 9 nucleotides match TRBD1. With V trimmed by 3 bases and J by 7 bases, 10 bases remained unmatched. The CDR3 is 16 amino acids. CDR1 and CDR2 (germline): LNHNV, YYDKDF (reference sequence). CDR3 in amino acids: CATSRHGQGSANTIYF. In nucleotides, the CDR3 is TGTGCCACCAGCAGGCATGGACAGGGGTCGGCGAACACCATATATTTT.

J is TRBJ1-2 and V is TRBV7-9, with D perhaps matching TRBD1 (5 bases). The germline CDR1 and CDR2 sequences are SEHNR and FQNEAQ (reference sequence). The CDR3 length is 14 residues. Trimming cost V 5 bases and J 2 bases, with 12 bases left between them. The CDR3: CASSPSGANYGYTF. DNA for the CDR3: TGTGCCAGCAGCCCTAGTGGGGCGAACTATGGCTACACCTTC.

The chain links TRBV29-1 to TRBJ2-1; TRBD1 matches at 7 bases. CDR3 length: 14 residues. V dropped 1 base and J dropped 5; count of bases not matched to a gene: 5. Germline V gene data show CDR1 as SQVTM and CDR2 as ANQGSEA. The CDR3 DNA reads TGCAGCGTTGAAGGGGGCACAGGGGACAATGAGCAGTTCTTC. Translated: CSVEGGTGDNEQFF.

The rearrangement uses TRBV6-5 and TRBJ1-2; unclear D gene. The CDR3 runs to 13 residues. V lost 4 bases and J 1 base, leaving 7 bases between the germline ends. Germline assignment: CDR1 MNHEY and CDR2 SVGAGI. The CDR3 DNA follows: TGTGCCAGCAGTTCGGGTCATAACTATGGCTACACCTTC. It encodes CASSSGHNYGYTF.

This clone has a count of ten or more. V and J are TRBV5-4 and TRBJ1-2; a weak D match, TRBD1 (6 bases). Germline CDR1 reads SGHNT; CDR2 reads YYREEE (reference sequence). V lost 3 bases to trimming and J lost 8 bases, with 17 bases between them. This CDR3 is 14 amino acids long. CDR3 residues: CASSSGVAAGGYTF. The CDR3 DNA sequence: TGTGCCAGCAGCTCAGGGGTGGCAGCCGGAGGCTACACCTTC.

This sequence joins TRBV9 and TRBJ1-2, with 9 positions matching TRBD1. The CDR3 loop spans 13 amino acids. Trimming removed 8 bases from V and 8 bases from J; junction bases left unmatched: 10. From germline, CDR1 is SGDLS and CDR2 YYNGEE. In DNA, the CDR3 is TGTGCCAGTTCGGCGGGACAGGGAACAGGCTACACCTTC. Translated, it gives CASSAGQGTGYTF. Filled out from reference TRBV9 and TRBJ1-2, the complete variable domain reads DSGVTQTPKHLITATGQRVTLRCSPRSGDLSVYWYQQSLDQGLQFLIQYYNGEERAKGNILERFSAQQFPDLHSELNLSSLELGDSALYFCASSAGQGTGYTFGSGTRLTVV.

The chain is built from TRBV25-1 and TRBJ2-7; no clear D gene. The ends were cut back, 7 bases at V and 3 bases at J, with 7 bases in the middle. Per germline, CDR1 MGHDK and CDR2 SYGVNS. This CDR3 has 11 amino acids. The CDR3 nucleotides are TGTGCCAGCACGGGTTTCTACGAGCAGTACTTC. This encodes CASTGFYEQYF.

The chain employs TRBV7-6 and TRBJ2-3; possibly TRBD1 for D (6 bases). V was clipped by 1 base and J by 0 bases, with 14 bases between them. The CDR3 contains 17 residues. Germline assignment: CDR1 SGHVS and CDR2 FNYEAQ. For the CDR3, the DNA is TGTGCCAGCAGCTTAGATGGTACTCAGGGGAGCACAGATACGCAGTATTTT. Protein product: CASSLDGTQGSTDTQYF.

The chain carries TRBV4-3 and TRBJ2-7, with D unresolved. Germline CDR1 is LGHNA and CDR2 is YSLEER. The CDR3 is 13 amino acids. V lost 0 bases to trimming and J lost 3 bases, with 6 bases between them. In nucleotides, the CDR3 is TGCGCCAGCAGCCAAGATTTGTACTACGAGCAGTACTTC. It specifies CASSQDLYYEQYF.

This chain connects TRBV4-3 to TRBJ2-3; TRBD1 agrees at 7 bases. V shed 0 bases and J 3 bases; nucleotides not matched to a gene: 12. The CDR3 consists of 18 residues. The germline V gene encodes CDR1 LGHNA and CDR2 YSLEER. For the CDR3, the DNA is TGCGCCAGCAGCCAAGAAGGGATAAGGGGGCGCCGAACAGATACGCAGTATTTT. Protein sequence: CASSQEGIRGRRTDTQYF.

This clone was counted once. V and J are TRBV5-8 and TRBJ1-3; D is uncertain. This CDR3 is 16 amino acids long. Trimming pared 0 bases from V and 0 bases from J, leaving 10 bases between. Germline CDR1 reads SGHTS; CDR2 reads YDEGEE. The chain's CDR3 is CASSLAGRVSGNTIYF. In DNA form, the CDR3 reads TGTGCCAGCAGCTTGGCCGGGCGGGTCTCTGGAAACACCATATATTTT. The variable domain in full, with the rest retrieved from reference TRBV5-8 and TRBJ1-3, is EAGVTQSPTHLIKTRGQQATLRCSPISGHTSVYWYQQALGLGLQFLLWYDEGEERNRGNFPPRFSGRQFPNYSSELNVNALELEDSALYLCASSLAGRVSGNTIYFGEGSWLTVV.